Listed below are T cell receptor beta chains from one sample, sequenced in a study of blood T cell repertoires in COVID-19. Method: immunoSEQ multiplex PCR; TCRdb's copy keeps in-frame clones and lacks some. Counted here are approximately 330,000 clones, about 87% occurring once; the ten biggest clones make up approximately 10%. The specimen was peripheral blood. These receptors originate from a man younger than 40 with COVID-19, enrolled during active disease. Both conserved end residues are part of each CDR3. The D gene is left open where the match is weak. The listing skips clone size in some rows; elsewhere it reads once, few, many or a size class.

J	D	size	V	CDR3	DNA
TRBJ2-3	TRBD2	few	TRBV5-8	CASRTSGATDTQYF	TGTGCCAGCCGGACTAGCGGGGCGACAGATACGCAGTATTTT
TRBJ2-6	.	.	TRBV18	CASSPQHSGANVLTF	TGTGCCAGCTCACCACAGCACTCTGGGGCCAACGTCCTGACTTTC
TRBJ2-7	.	.	TRBV4-2	CASSQDRGGGTSNSYEQYF	TGTGCCAGCAGCCAAGATCGGGGCGGTGGGACATCAAACTCCTACGAGCAGTACTTC
TRBJ2-1	TRBD2	.	TRBV6-6	CASRGGTWGHEQFF	TGTGCCAGCAGGGGGGGGACGTGGGGTCATGAGCAGTTCTTC
TRBJ2-7	.	.	TRBV6-5	CASSYLTGQGSYEQYF	TGTGCCAGCAGTTACCTCACGGGGCAGGGGAGCTACGAGCAGTACTTC
TRBJ1-2	TRBD1	once	TRBV19	CASSRDRYGYTF	TGTGCCAGTAGTAGGGACAGATATGGCTACACCTTC
TRBJ2-3	.	.	TRBV19	CASSSQGPDTQYF	TGTGCCAGTAGTAGCCAGGGGCCAGATACGCAGTATTTT
TRBJ1-3	.	.	TRBV4-1	CASSREGGMAETDTIYF	TGCGCCAGCAGCCGAGAAGGGGGAATGGCGGAGACGGACACCATATATTTT
TRBJ1-2	TRBD1	.	TRBV3-1/TRBV3-2	CASSPTPGRGLSGYTF	TGTGCCAGCAGCCCCACCCCGGGAAGGGGGCTAAGTGGCTACACCTTC
TRBJ2-4	.	.	TRBV28	CASSLGGLGNIQYF	TGTGCCAGCAGTTTGGGAGGCCTCGGAAACATTCAGTACTTC
TRBJ2-2	TRBD1	.	TRBV5-1	CASSFTGGYGELFF	TGCGCCAGCAGTTTTACAGGGGGTTACGGGGAGCTGTTTTTT
TRBJ1-1	.	.	TRBV27	CASSYITGRVTEAFF	TGTGCCAGCAGTTATATTACAGGGAGGGTCACTGAAGCTTTCTTT
TRBJ2-7	TRBD1	.	TRBV5-1	CASSKDRVTYEQYF	TGCGCCAGCAGCAAGGACAGGGTGACCTACGAGCAGTACTTC